A few counts support the clone carrying this T cell receptor beta chain. In germline, CDR1 is MNHNS, CDR2 SASEGT. V dropped 6 bases and J dropped 0 bases, with 22 bases sitting between them. There are 18 residues in the CDR3. The sample originates from a study of identical twins. One entry per CDR3 protein results from TCRdb running MiXCR on the 5' RACE reads. The sample comprises hundreds of thousands of distinct CDR3 sequences, less than 7% of which are singletons, and around 1.9% rests with the top ten. The material sequenced was naive T cells sorted from blood. This receptor was taken from a man aged 18 to 35 in good health. The chain joins TRBV6-1 to TRBJ2-3; D gene unclear. The CDR3 reads CASSPTRSALSSTDTQYF. Written as DNA, the CDR3 is TGTGCCAGCAGCCCAACACGGAGTGCCCTCTCTAGCACAGATACGCAGTATTTT.